Sequencing of this T cell receptor (beta chain) was carried out in a study of blood T cell repertoires in COVID-19. This CDR3 contains 13 residues. Deletions cut 5 bases from V and 2 bases from J, with 11 bases between. Germline V gene data show CDR1 as SGHRS and CDR2 as YFSETQ. Repertoires were generated with immunoSEQ multiplex PCR, while TCRdb's copy carries only in-frame clones and drops some. The table records 400,000 to 500,000 clones, about 88% of them present only once. The J gene is TRBJ2-7, the V gene TRBV5-1; maybe TRBD2 (6 bases). The source is a young woman who had been exposed to COVID-19. The specimen sequenced was PBMCs or T cells enriched from blood (not recorded which). The CDR3 DNA sequence: TGCGCCAGCAGTGGAGGGACTCCCTACGAGCAGTACTTC. Its translation: CASSGGTPYEQYF.